This passage covers 18 T cell receptor beta chains from one sample sequenced in a study of cytomegalovirus exposure and HLA in healthy donors (dated by TCRdb to between 2016 and 2019). The receptor library was made with the immunoSEQ multiplex PCR assay. For the multiplex PCR, a mixture combining 60 forward primers for TCR Vbeta segments and 13 reverse primers for TCR Jbeta segments was used. The clones in this table, taken by TCRdb from immuneACCESS, are in-frame only. Not every clone is retained; where verified, under half of the shortfall comes from an unresolved V gene, and the cause of the rest is unknown. The sample table holds 150,000 to 200,000 clones, of which about 80% were seen once. The ten largest clones capture approximately 1.5% of the sample. The source material was PBMCs. These receptors were collected from a man aged 35 to 55 in good health and CMV-seronegative.

The chain links TRBV10-3 to TRBJ2-5, with 7 bases matching TRBD1. Germline trimming cut 4 bases from V and 0 bases from J; bases unmatched to any gene: 8. There are 16 residues in the CDR3. Germline V gene lookup returns CDR1 ENHRY and CDR2 SYGVKD. The CDR3 DNA reads TGTGCCATCAGTGGGATACAGGGGACCTACCAAGAGACCCAGTACTTC. The encoded protein is CAISGIQGTYQETQYF.

This clone occurred once. V is TRBV7-2 and J is TRBJ2-1; the D gene is possibly TRBD2 (5 bases). V lost 5 bases, J lost 10 bases, and 21 bases lay in between. Germline loops: CDR1 SGHTA, CDR2 FQGNSA. The CDR3 sequence is 15 residues long. The CDR3 DNA sequence: TGTGCCAGCAGCACGTACACTAGGAGTCCAAGAGAGCAGTTCTTC. Protein: CASSTYTRSPREQFF.

The J gene is TRBJ1-5, the V gene TRBV2; possible D gene TRBD1, 6 bases. The CDR3 loop spans 13 amino acids. V lost 7 bases and J 7 bases, leaving 14 bases between the germline ends. Germline V CDR1 and CDR2: SNHLY, FYNNEI. The CDR3 region has the DNA TGTGCCAGCAAGGGGGTCCTCAACCAGCCCCAGCATTTT. The encoded protein is CASKGVLNQPQHF.

The rearrangement joins TRBV5-6 to TRBJ2-7, with 7 bases matching TRBD2. Trimming removed 1 base from V and 2 bases from J; junction bases left unmatched: 6. Germline V CDR1 and CDR2: SGHDT, YYEEEE. This CDR3 has 15 residues. The CDR3 sequence is CASSLTASGTYEQYV. CDR3 nucleotides: TGTGCCAGCAGCTTGACGGCTAGCGGAACCTACGAGCAGTACGTC.

The chain employs TRBV2 and TRBJ1-2, with 8 nucleotides matching TRBD1. The CDR3 is made up of 15 amino acids. V gave up 4 bases and J gave up 4 bases; unmatched junction bases: 8. CDR1 SNHLY and CDR2 FYNNEI come from the germline V gene. CDR3 bases: TGTGCCAGCAGTGCCCACCGACAGGGGACCTATGGCTACACCTTC. This gives the protein CASSAHRQGTYGYTF.

The chain employs TRBV6-6 and TRBJ1-2; tentatively, D is TRBD1 (5 bases). The CDR3 length is 15 residues. CDR1 MNHNY and CDR2 SVGAGI come from the germline V gene (reference sequence). Trimming took 4 bases from V and 0 from J, leaving 12 bases between them. Here the CDR3 DNA reads TGTGCCAGCAGTTCGACGGACACCGCTAACTATGGCTACACCTTC. It is translated as CASSSTDTANYGYTF.

V usage is TRBV7-3 and J usage is TRBJ2-3; 7 bases are shared with TRBD2. The CDR3 is 14 residues long. Unmatched junction bases numbered 6, after V lost 4 bases and J lost 5 bases. The germline V gene has CDR1 SGHTA and CDR2 FQGTGA. The CDR3 sequence is CASSSGLGRDTQYF. The CDR3 DNA reads TGTGCCAGCAGCTCCGGACTAGGCAGAGATACGCAGTATTTT.

This clone occurred a few times. The chain is built from TRBV7-9 and TRBJ2-3, with D possibly TRBD1 on 7 matching bases. The CDR3 has 15 residues. The V end was cut by 8 bases, the J end by 3 bases, with 18 bases between. CDR1 is SEHNR, CDR2 FQNEAQ, per germline (reference sequence). CDR3 DNA sequence: TGTGCCAGCTACTCCCAGGGGGGTTTGACAGATACGCAGTATTTT. Protein product: CASYSQGGLTDTQYF.

J is TRBJ1-5 and V is TRBV6-1; D call uncertain. Germline V gene data show CDR1 as MNHNS and CDR2 as SASEGT. Trimming removed 4 bases at V and 2 bases at J, with 15 bases between. The CDR3 consists of 16 residues. CDR3 nucleotide sequence: TGTGCCAGCAGTGTGTATCGGGGTTCCGGCAATCAGCCCCAGCATTTT. As protein: CASSVYRGSGNQPQHF.

The V gene is TRBV29-1, the J gene TRBJ2-3, with no clear D. CDR1 is SQVTM and CDR2 is ANQGSEA in the germline V gene. V gave up 2 bases and J gave up 9 bases, with 12 bases separating them. The CDR3 has 12 residues. The DNA for the CDR3 is TGCAGCGTTGAAAGTCGCGGCAGCACGCAGTATTTT. Protein product: CSVESRGSTQYF.

The rearrangement joins TRBV7-2 to TRBJ2-2; TRBD2 is a possible D gene (6 bases). Germline values: CDR1 SGHTA, CDR2 FQGNSA. The CDR3 is made up of 15 amino acids. With 2 bases removed from V and 5 bases from J, the gap between germline ends came to 12 bases. This CDR3 reads CASSLLALSTGELFF. The CDR3 DNA sequence: TGTGCCAGCAGCTTACTAGCGCTTAGTACCGGGGAGCTGTTTTTT. Complete variable domain (other parts from reference TRBV7-2 and TRBJ2-2): GAGVSQSPSNKVTEKGKDVELRCDPISGHTALYWYRQSLGQGLEFLIYFQGNSAPDKSGLPSDRFSAERTGGSVSTLTIQRTQQEDSAVYLCASSLLALSTGELFFGEGSRLTVL.

V usage is TRBV7-9 and J usage is TRBJ1-4; TRBD1 is a possible D gene (6 bases). V shed 4 bases and J shed 1 base, with 10 bases lying between them. This CDR3 region has 15 residues. CDR1 and CDR2 from the germline V gene are SEHNR and FQNEAQ (reference sequence). The CDR3 region is CASSSRTETNEKLFF. CDR3 DNA sequence: TGTGCCAGCAGCTCCCGGACAGAAACTAATGAAAAACTGTTTTTT.

The V gene is TRBV6-1, the J gene TRBJ1-5; no reliable D call. Germline assignment: CDR1 MNHNS and CDR2 SASEGT. V shed 4 bases and J shed 7 bases, with 11 bases lying between them. CDR3 length: 13 residues. Here the CDR3 DNA reads TGTGCCAGCAGTGCAATGGTCCGGCAGCCCCAGCATTTT. Protein product: CASSAMVRQPQHF.

The rearrangement uses TRBV5-1 and TRBJ2-5; 7 positions agree with TRBD1. Germline CDR1 reads SGHRS; CDR2 reads YFSETQ. The CDR3 covers 12 residues. V lost 4 bases, J lost 6 bases, and 3 bases stayed unmatched. This CDR3 reads CASSQDRQTQYF. CDR3 bases: TGCGCCAGCAGCCAGGACAGGCAGACCCAGTACTTC.

The chain uses TRBV21-1 and TRBJ2-1; the DNA was not used to check the table's D call, TRBD1. TRBV21-1 is a pseudogene. The CDR3 runs 15 residues. CDR3 in amino acids: CATNESNRGSDEQFF. CDR3 nucleotide sequence: TGTGCCACCAACGAATCTAACAGGGGGAGCGATGAGCAGTTCTTC.

This clone came up a few times. The chain couples TRBV28 to TRBJ2-1; possibly TRBD2 for D (5 bases). CDR3 length: 13 residues. V gave up 3 bases and J gave up 8 bases, with 11 bases separating them. The germline gives CDR1 MDHEN, CDR2 SYDVKM. In DNA, the CDR3 is TGTGCCAGCAGTTTGGGGAGTCGGTATGAGCAGTTCTTC. It specifies CASSLGSRYEQFF.

J is TRBJ2-1 and V is TRBV5-1; tentative D call: TRBD1 (5 bases). The CDR3 extends over 12 amino acids. V lost 3 bases and J lost 5, with 6 bases in between. In germline, CDR1 is SGHRS, CDR2 YFSETQ. The CDR3 is CASSSTDNEQFF. The CDR3 bases are TGCGCCAGCAGCTCGACAGACAATGAGCAGTTCTTC.

This rearrangement joins TRBV5-1 to TRBJ2-1; the match to TRBD2 covers 7 bases. Germline V gene sequence: CDR1 SGHRS, CDR2 YFSETQ. CDR3 length: 16 amino acids. V dropped 3 bases and J dropped 6; count of bases not matched to a gene: 12. CDR3 residues: CASSYDVGGTGNEQFF. The CDR3 DNA sequence: TGCGCCAGCAGCTATGACGTGGGAGGGACTGGCAATGAGCAGTTCTTC.